The TCR beta chain described here comes from a study of CD8+ T cells in alopecia areata. On the study more broadly: Each of the treated patients was given oral tofacitinib, 5 to 10 mg twice daily, for moderate-to-severe alopecia areata.

Overall study findings and caveats: Although TCR sharing was seen in mice, sharing across patients was less clear, possibly for HLA-related reasons.

RNA extraction and reverse transcription yielded cDNA as sequencing template. Measured with immunoSEQ multiplex PCR; TCRdb has only the in-frame clones, and not every one. Among about 250,000 clones listed, 67% were seen once. As part of sample collection, lesional scalp punch biopsies and peripheral blood were taken from alopecia areata patients. This clone appeared a single time. Antigen specificity is unknown. The receptor comes from a human donor with alopecia areata. This specimen was CD4+ T cells sorted from blood, taken at week 0.

CDR3 amino acids: CASSTGPGGNEQYF. The DNA for the CDR3 is TGTGCCAGCAGCACGGGCCCAGGGGGCAACGAGCAGTACTTC. V gene TRBV5-6 combines with J gene TRBJ2-7; 8 bases are shared with TRBD1. CDR3 length: 14 amino acids. Germline V gene data show CDR1 as SGHDT and CDR2 as YYEEEE. With 4 bases clipped from V and 5 bases from J, the junction kept 8 bases outside the gene matches.